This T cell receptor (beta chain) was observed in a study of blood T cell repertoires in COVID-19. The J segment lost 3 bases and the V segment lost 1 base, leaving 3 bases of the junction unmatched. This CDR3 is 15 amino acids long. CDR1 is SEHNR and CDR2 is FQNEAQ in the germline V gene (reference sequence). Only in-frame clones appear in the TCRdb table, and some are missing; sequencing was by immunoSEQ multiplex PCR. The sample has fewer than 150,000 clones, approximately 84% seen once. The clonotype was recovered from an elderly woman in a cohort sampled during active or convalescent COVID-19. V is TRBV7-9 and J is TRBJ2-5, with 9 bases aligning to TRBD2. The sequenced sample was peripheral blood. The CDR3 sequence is CASSLGSSGEETQYF. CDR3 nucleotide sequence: TGTGCCAGCAGCTTAGGGTCTAGCGGGGAAGAGACCCAGTACTTC.